The rows below give T cell receptor beta chains drawn from one sample of a study of PD-1 blockade in classical Hodgkin lymphoma. Sequenced by immunoSEQ multiplex PCR; TCRdb stores in-frame clones only, minus some. The data contain approximately 21,000 clones, roughly 70% of them singletons. Material: peripheral blood mononuclear cells (PBMCs), obtained before the fourth cycle of nivolumab. All receptors derive from a human donor with classical Hodgkin lymphoma. CDR3s leave out the opening cysteine and the closing phenylalanine or tryptophan. Each record gives: J gene, V gene, CDR3 protein.

TRBJ1-1 TRBV6-1 ASSTNYEAF
TRBJ2-1 TRBV7-2 ASSLDSNGHNEQF
TRBJ2-6 TRBV5-1 ASSLLTQTGYTSGANVLT
TRBJ2-1 TRBV28 ASSLVGPYNEQF
TRBJ1-1 TRBV19 ASTRSGLNTEAF
TRBJ2-2 TRBV2 ASNGGDTNTGELF
TRBJ2-3 TRBV5-1 ASSLDRSRDTQY
TRBJ2-5 TRBV10-3 AIRGTIQETQY
TRBJ2-7 TRBV5-6 ASSSRGRSYEQY
TRBJ2-3 TRBV7-2 ASSRDLTDTQY
TRBJ2-7 TRBV7-6 ASSARPGQGLYEQY
TRBJ1-5 TRBV10-3 AISETEGAGQPQH
TRBJ2-7 TRBV28 ASSSEGGTSYEQY
TRBJ1-6 TRBV7-2 ASSPRDYNSPLH
TRBJ2-3 TRBV9 ASSLEGQGVGTQY
TRBJ1-6 TRBV7-2 ASSLGQINSPLH
TRBJ2-7 TRBV11-2 ASSLMDFQSSYEQY
TRBJ1-5 TRBV11-3 ASSDRGQQPQH
TRBJ1-1 TRBV5-1 ASSLVGTEAF
TRBJ2-7 TRBV4-3 ASSQIAGGSSYEQY
TRBJ2-7 TRBV16 ASSPDRGRLVSSYEQY
TRBJ2-7 TRBV7-8 ASSDRGYEQY